These 19 T cell receptor beta chains came from one sample sequenced in a study of blood T cells in healthy people across ages. A second PCR of 7 to 11 cycles used a sample-barcoded 5' primer and a J-beta primer mix. TCRdb processed the 5' RACE reads anew with MiXCR; each CDR3 protein has one entry. Of more than 1 million distinct CDR3 sequences in the sample, 45% were seen once. Source material: blood. These receptors originate from a woman aged 60-75 years in good health.

The CDR3 nucleotides read TGTGCCAGCAGCGTAGAGGCTAGCGGGAGACGCGATACGCAGTATTTT. Translated: CASSVEASGRRDTQYF. The V and J genes are TRBV9 and TRBJ2-3; TRBD2 matches at 10 bases. The CDR3 contains 16 residues. Germline V CDR1 and CDR2: SGDLS, YYNGEE. Germline trimming cut 0 bases from V and 6 bases from J; bases unmatched to any gene: 7.

DNA for the CDR3: TGTGCCAGCACTAGCTTGAGTGTGACAGATACGCAGTATTTT. Translating gives CASTSLSVTDTQYF. V and J are TRBV7-9 and TRBJ2-3; D is possibly TRBD2 (5 bases). Germline V gene sequence: CDR1 SEHNR, CDR2 FQNEAQ (reference sequence). V gave up 7 bases and J gave up 3 bases, with 14 bases separating them. CDR3 length: 14 amino acids.

This clonotype was picked up a small number of times. The chain combines TRBV6-5 with TRBJ2-3; perhaps TRBD1 as D (6 bases). The CDR3 contains 13 residues. The germline V gene encodes CDR1 MNHEY and CDR2 SVGAGI. Trimming left V 0 bases short and J 6 bases short, with 7 bases between. The CDR3 nucleotides are TGTGCCAGCAGTTACTCGAGGGGGGATACGCAGTATTTT. Residues: CASSYSRGDTQYF.

The rearrangement links TRBV27 to TRBJ2-4; 11 nucleotides line up with TRBD2. The DNA matches TRBJ2-7 better at its end, which makes the J call doubtful. The CDR3 totals 14 residues. The germline V gene has CDR1 MNHEY and CDR2 SMNVEV (reference sequence). CDR3 region: CASHPSGRSHEQYF. The CDR3 coding sequence is TGTGCCAGTCACCCTAGCGGGAGGTCCCACGAGCAGTACTTC.

This chain connects TRBV20-1 to TRBJ2-7, with 7 bases identical to TRBD1. Germline V gives CDR1 DFQATT, CDR2 SNEGSKA (reference sequence). CDR3 length: 15 residues. The V and J ends lost 2 bases and 1 base, in that order; junction bases with no gene match: 8. The CDR3 DNA reads TGCAGTGCTAGACACCAGACAGGGCCTTCCTACGAGCAGTACTTC. Translated: CSARHQTGPSYEQYF.

This clonotype has only one observation. The chain is built from TRBV7-3 and TRBJ1-1, with D perhaps TRBD1 (6 bases). Germline CDR1 and CDR2: SGHTA and FQGTGA. CDR3 length: 15 amino acids. The V end was cut by 0 bases, the J end by 1 base, with 9 bases between. The CDR3 is CASSLTRDTNTEAFF. In DNA form, the CDR3 reads TGTGCCAGCAGCTTAACCCGGGACACGAACACTGAAGCTTTCTTT.

This clonotype was recorded only once. The chain links TRBV13 to TRBJ2-7; possible D gene TRBD2, 5 bases. Deletions cut 8 bases from V and 4 bases from J, with 9 bases between. The germline V gene encodes CDR1 PRHDT and CDR2 FYEKMQ (reference sequence). The CDR3 is 11 residues long. The CDR3, as DNA: TGTGCCAGCGAGGGTGAATACGAGCAGTACTTC. This codes for CASEGEYEQYF.

This clonotype came up a few times. This rearrangement joins TRBV9 to TRBJ2-1; 8 bases are shared with TRBD2. Germline V gene sequence: CDR1 SGDLS, CDR2 YYNGEE. Trimming removed 4 bases from V and 3 bases from J; junction bases left unmatched: 6. CDR3 length: 15 residues. For the CDR3, the DNA is TGTGCCAGCAGCCTAAGTAGCGGGAACTACAATGAGCAGTTCTTC. Translating it yields CASSLSSGNYNEQFF. Using reference TRBV9 and TRBJ2-1 for the parts outside the CDR3, the full variable domain is DSGVTQTPKHLITATGQRVTLRCSPRSGDLSVYWYQQSLDQGLQFLIQYYNGEERAKGNILERFSAQQFPDLHSELNLSSLELGDSALYFCASSLSSGNYNEQFFGPGTRLTVL.

In its sample, this clonotype was seen many times. V is TRBV27 and J is TRBJ1-2, with 9 nucleotides matching TRBD1. The trim removed 4 bases at V and 7 bases at J, leaving 1 base unmatched. This CDR3 is built from 12 residues. CDR1 and CDR2 from the germline V gene are MNHEY and SMNVEV (reference sequence). CDR3 sequence (DNA): TGTGCCAGCAGTTACAGGGGGCTTGGCTACACCTTC. It encodes CASSYRGLGYTF.

This clonotype occurred a few times. The chain links TRBV7-7 to TRBJ2-3; D is possibly TRBD2 (6 bases). CDR1 is SSHAT and CDR2 is FNYEAQ in the germline V gene (reference sequence). The CDR3 sequence is 15 residues long. The germline V and J ends were trimmed by 2 bases and 3 bases, with 12 bases remaining between them. CDR3 in amino acids: CASSLMFRGTDTQYF. CDR3 coding DNA: TGTGCCAGCAGCTTAATGTTCCGGGGGACAGATACGCAGTATTTT.

V usage is TRBV11-2 and J usage is TRBJ2-7; D possibly corresponds to TRBD2 (6 bases). Germline CDR1 and CDR2: SGHAT and FQNNGV. Trimming took 4 bases from V and 2 from J, leaving 12 bases between them. This CDR3 comprises 14 residues. CDR3 bases: TGTGCCAGCAGCTCGGACTATTCAACCTACGAGCAGTACTTC. Its translation: CASSSDYSTYEQYF. The whole variable domain, filled in from reference TRBV11-2 and TRBJ2-7, reads EAGVAQSPRYKIIEKRQSVAFWCNPISGHATLYWYQQILGQGPKLLIQFQNNGVVDDSQLPKDRFSAERLKGVDSTLKIQPAKLEDSAVYLCASSSDYSTYEQYFGPGTRLTVT.

With regard to this clonotype: In this CDR3 the conserved last residue, phenylalanine or tryptophan, is missing, so a read error is likely. The V gene is TRBV6-6, the J gene TRBJ2-5, with D possibly being TRBD1 or TRBD2 (6 bases each). Germline CDR1 reads MNHNY; CDR2 reads SVGAGI (reference sequence). The V end lost 6 bases, the J end lost 11 bases, and 22 bases lay between the germline ends. This CDR3 spans 14 amino acids. This CDR3 is CASSPHQGYREQYL. DNA for the CDR3: TGTGCCAGCAGCCCCCACCAGGGGTATCGGGAGCAGTACCTC.

In nucleotides, the CDR3 is TGTGCCATCAGTGAACTTGGAGGGGACTATGGCTACACCTTC. Its translation is CAISELGGDYGYTF. The gene calls are TRBV10-3 and TRBJ1-2; TRBD1 might be the D (5 bases). Germline V gene lookup returns CDR1 ENHRY and CDR2 SYGVKD. This CDR3 spans 14 amino acids. Trimming stripped 3 bases from V and 3 bases from J, with 11 bases between.

This clonotype was found once. The junction departs from the called germline gene at one end, perhaps through a read error. The chain carries TRBV4-1 and TRBJ2-5; D is undetermined. In germline, CDR1 is MGHRA, CDR2 YSYEKL. This CDR3 spans 14 amino acids. This chain's CDR3 is CASRQVLGYETQYF. The DNA for the CDR3 is TGCGCCAGCAGACAAGTTTTGGGATATGAGACCCAGTACTTC.

This chain links TRBV29-1 with TRBJ1-2, with 9 bases that match TRBD1. The germline V gene has CDR1 SQVTM and CDR2 ANQGSEA. The junction had 13 bases not matched to a gene; V was cut back by 6 bases and J by 2 bases. This CDR3 region has 16 residues. The CDR3 reads CSVEPGQGLSNYGYTF. The CDR3, as DNA: TGCAGCGTAGAGCCGGGACAGGGACTTTCCAACTATGGCTACACCTTC.

The table lists this clonotype with many counts. CDR3: CASSLTDYEQYF. The CDR3 DNA follows: TGTGCCAGCAGCTTGACTGATTACGAGCAGTACTTC. The V call is TRBV11-1, the J call TRBJ2-7, with D uncertain. The CDR3 is made up of 12 amino acids. CDR1 and CDR2 from the germline V gene are SGHAT and FQDESV (reference sequence). V lost 3 bases and J 4 bases, leaving 7 bases between the germline ends.

This clonotype was counted many times. This CDR3 is CASSHQSTTSGKVFDYNEQFF. In nucleotides, the CDR3 is TGTGCCAGCAGTCACCAAAGCACAACTAGCGGGAAGGTGTTTGACTACAATGAGCAGTTCTTC. The chain has TRBV6-2 or TRBV6-3 and TRBJ2-1, with 10 bases identical to TRBD2. In germline, CDR1 is MNHEY, CDR2 SVGEGT. This CDR3 contains 21 residues. V lost 5 bases, J lost 3 bases, and 22 bases stayed unmatched.

This clonotype was seen a handful of times. The genes are TRBV28 and TRBJ2-3, with 13 bases identical to TRBD2. The CDR3 consists of 19 residues. J was trimmed by 0 bases and V by 5 bases; bases with no gene match: 11. CDR1 is MDHEN, CDR2 SYDVKM, per germline. The CDR3 sequence is CASSHPGLAGTISTDTQYF. Here the CDR3 DNA reads TGTGCCAGCAGTCACCCGGGACTAGCGGGGACCATTAGCACAGATACGCAGTATTTT.

This chain connects TRBV29-1 to TRBJ1-1; the match to TRBD1 covers 7 bases. CDR3 length: 13 residues. Germline CDR1 and CDR2: SQVTM and ANQGSEA. With V trimmed by 7 bases and J by 4 bases, 9 bases remained unmatched. This CDR3 is CSAERGPPTEAFF. The CDR3 DNA reads TGCAGCGCCGAAAGGGGGCCCCCCACTGAAGCTTTCTTT.